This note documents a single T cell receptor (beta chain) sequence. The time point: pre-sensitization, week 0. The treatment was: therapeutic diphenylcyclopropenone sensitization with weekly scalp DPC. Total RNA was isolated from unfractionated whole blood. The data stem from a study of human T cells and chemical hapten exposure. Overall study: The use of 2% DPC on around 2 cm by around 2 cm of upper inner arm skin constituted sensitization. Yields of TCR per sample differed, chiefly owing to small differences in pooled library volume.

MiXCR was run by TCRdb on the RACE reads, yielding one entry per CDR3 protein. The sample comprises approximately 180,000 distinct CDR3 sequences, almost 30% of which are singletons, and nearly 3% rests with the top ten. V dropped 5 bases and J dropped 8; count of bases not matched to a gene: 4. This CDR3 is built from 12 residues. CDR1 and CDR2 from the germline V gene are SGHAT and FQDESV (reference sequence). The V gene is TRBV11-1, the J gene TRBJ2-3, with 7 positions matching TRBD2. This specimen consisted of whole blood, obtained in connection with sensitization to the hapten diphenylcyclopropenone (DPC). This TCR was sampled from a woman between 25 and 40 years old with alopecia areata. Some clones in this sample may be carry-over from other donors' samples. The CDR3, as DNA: TGTGCCAGCAGCACCGGCGGGGGTACGCAGTATTTT. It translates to CASSTGGGTQYF.